This T cell receptor (beta chain) was retrieved from a study of beta chain features in type 1 diabetes (dated by TCRdb to the late 2010s). At the level of the whole study: Mean age, gender distribution, total cell number and subset yield were not different between patients and healthy donors. A total of around 110,000,000 sorted cells were examined across all samples, and a strong correlation was observed between cell number per subset and RNA yield. The study compared TCRB repertoires of sorted circulating CD4+ T cell subsets between recently diagnosed type 1 diabetes patients and matched healthy donors. Regulatory and stem cell-like memory subsets were isolated from only 8 patients and roughly 8 healthy donors, whereas naive and central memory subsets came from all 30 or so donors. Beyond this particular receptor, the publication reports: PCR might favor shorter templates, but patient and control samples were amplified and corrected together, so any skew would affect both groups equally. Because cDNA rather than genomic DNA was sequenced, highly expressing activated cells could have been over-represented, although no difference in activation and CD3 levels was found between groups. Because the HLA sub-analyses included only small numbers of individuals, any influence of HLA type on TCRB rearrangement was left unresolved. Patients with type 1 diabetes made fewer insertions and deleted more nucleotides at VDJ recombination sites, implying thymic rearrangement abnormalities. Naive, central memory and regulatory TCRB repertoires appeared more similar among patients than among healthy donors. Type 1 diabetes patients showed a moderate but significant shortening of TCRB CDR3 length in all four CD4+ subsets.

The entire isolated RNA was reverse transcribed using the High Capacity cDNA Reverse Transcription Kit, and thus expressed TCRB transcripts were sequenced. Naive, central memory and regulatory T cell samples underwent deep immunoSEQ sequencing, averaging approximately 3.3 million total reads per sample. After sorted cells were lysed in RLT buffer, RNA was extracted with DNase-treated RNeasy Micro or Mini kits, with the choice depending on cell number. To prevent cross-contamination, each cell subset was processed individually, whereas patient and healthy donor samples were processed jointly. The immunoSEQ multiplex PCR was used to amplify TCRB sequences from cDNA, yielding 87-bp fragments that span the CDR3 region. Amplicons were sequenced on the Illumina HiSeq platform. Regarding the original processing steps: Synthetic template baselines were used to correct PCR bias computationally, reads within Hamming distance 2 were collapsed, and singletons that could not be merged were discarded. Reads were aligned to IMGT to assign V, D and J genes, CDR3 length, and insertions or deletions at six rearrangement sites. Within each subset, clonotype counts were normalized to sorted cell number, after which true diversity and Gini coefficients were computed with the tcR R package. Repertoire sharing was quantified using the overlap coefficient calculated on TCRB nucleotide sequences. Sourced from immuneACCESS, this table was stored by TCRdb with only in-frame sequences that have V and J called. A share of the clones is absent; for the studies checked, an unresolved V gene accounts for under half, and the remainder has no known explanation. The V and J calls and clone size come from that table; D and trimming were worked out from the DNA. The sample yields 85,000 to 110,000 clones; 28% were counted once. Jointly, the top ten make up about 0.49% of the sample.

Comments on this clone: The antigen it recognizes is unknown. It has no much larger one-base neighbor in the sample; base qualities were not kept.

From each donor, a single peripheral blood sample of 90 to 150 mL on average was drawn into heparinised tubes. A BD FACSAria II and a panel including CD45RO, CCR7, CD25, CD127, CD95 and CD27 were used to sort naive, central memory, regulatory and stem cell-like memory CD4+ T cells. All sorted populations exceeded 95% purity. PBMCs were isolated immediately by Lymphoprep density gradient centrifugation and stained directly without culture. So that batch effects would be minimized, each experiment stained and sorted samples in pairs, pairing one healthy donor with one patient. The TCR originated in a woman aged 18-29 years with type 1 diabetes. The material sequenced was central memory CD4+ T cells from blood.

The nucleotides are TGTGCCACCAGCAAAACAGGGGGCCCGTTCACAGATACGCAGTATTTT. Translated, it reads CATSKTGGPFTDTQYF. The rearranged chain carries TRBV15 and TRBJ2-3; the central 9 bases match TRBD1. Inclusive of the bounding cysteine and phenylalanine, the CDR3 is 16 residues long. Kept here is only the CDR3 DNA, which spans 48 bases and is read in frame from base 1. As encoded in the germline V gene (reference sequence), CDR1 is LNHNV while CDR2 is YYDKDF. V loses 4 bases at its end and J loses 2 bases; junction bases beyond the gene matches: 7.